The 20 T cell receptor beta chains below come from one sample, sequenced in a study of CD8+CD57+ T cells in acquired aplastic anemia. CDR3 and TCR beta VDJ profiling relied on genomic DNA as the template. TCRdb redid the calling of the reads with MiXCR, one entry per CDR3 protein. The table has about 200,000 distinct CDR3 sequences, about 37% seen once; the top ten hold about 1.1%. The sequenced material came from sorted CD4+, CD8+, or CD8+CD57+ T cells (not recorded which) from PBMCs. The receptors come from a human donor in good health, serving as a control.

This clonotype appeared many times. V usage is TRBV2 and J usage is TRBJ2-1; TRBD2 might be the D (5 bases). The CDR3 runs to 13 residues. With 2 bases removed from V and 7 bases from J, the gap between germline ends came to 9 bases. Germline V gene sequence: CDR1 SNHLY, CDR2 FYNNEI. CDR3 sequence: CASSELRRNEQFF. CDR3 DNA sequence: TGTGCCAGCAGTGAACTCCGGAGGAATGAGCAGTTCTTC. The entire variable domain, with the rest obtained from reference TRBV2 and TRBJ2-1, is as follows: EPEVTQTPSHQVTQMGQEVILRCVPISNHLYFYWYRQILGQKVEFLVSFYNNEISEKSEIFDDQFSVERPDGSNFTLKIRSTKLEDSAMYFCASSELRRNEQFFGPGTRLTVL.

Many counts were recorded for this clonotype. Written as DNA, the CDR3 is TGCGCCAGCAGCTTGGAAACAGGGGGCGATTACGAGCAGTACTTC. Residues: CASSLETGGDYEQYF. The V and J genes are TRBV5-1 and TRBJ2-7; TRBD1 agrees at 9 bases. V shed 0 bases, J shed 4 bases, and the junction held 5 bases outside the gene matches. From germline, CDR1 is SGHRS and CDR2 YFSETQ. The CDR3 consists of 15 residues.

Only a few counts were recorded for this clonotype. This chain connects TRBV3-1 to TRBJ1-3; D unclear. The CDR3 is 17 amino acids. Trimming took off 0 bases at V and 4 bases at J, with 16 bases between the two ends. CDR1 is LGHDT and CDR2 is YNNKEL in the germline V gene (reference sequence). Written as DNA, the CDR3 is TGTGCCAGCAGCCAAGATGGACGGCCTGCCTTAGGAAACACCATATATTTT. Amino acids: CASSQDGRPALGNTIYF.

The chain recombines TRBV20-1 with TRBJ2-3; no reliable D call. Germline CDR1 and CDR2: DFQATT and SNEGSKA (reference sequence). The CDR3 sequence is 13 residues long. V lost 2 bases and J 2 bases, leaving 8 bases between the germline ends. The CDR3: CSARQPNTDTQYF. CDR3 bases: TGCAGTGCTAGACAGCCCAACACAGATACGCAGTATTTT.

This clonotype was recorded a few times. This sequence may be a read error, since a much larger clone differs from it by one base. The V gene is TRBV20-1, the J gene TRBJ2-5; D is uncertain. Between the trimmed V and J ends, which lost 1 base and 5 bases, there was a span of 11 bases. Germline loops: CDR1 DFQATT, CDR2 SNEGSKA (reference sequence). CDR3 length: 13 amino acids. The CDR3 loop reads CSARGTISETQYF. In DNA, the CDR3 is TGCAGTGCTAGAGGGACCATCTCGGAGACCCAGTACTTC.

Note on this clonotype: This may be a read error: a much more frequent sequence differs by one nucleotide. The chain has TRBV20-1 and TRBJ1-1; 7 positions agree with TRBD1. Trimming removed 8 bases from V and 3 bases from J; junction bases left unmatched: 9. The CDR3 is 13 residues long. In germline, CDR1 is DFQATT, CDR2 SNEGSKA (reference sequence). For the CDR3, the DNA is TGCAGTTCCCCGACAGGGAGTGACACTGAAGCTTTCTTT. It codes for CSSPTGSDTEAFF.

The rearrangement joins TRBV5-1 to TRBJ1-4; D is possibly TRBD1 (5 bases). The V end was cut by 4 bases, the J end by 7 bases, with 20 bases between. CDR1 and CDR2 from the germline V gene are SGHRS and YFSETQ. The CDR3 length is 16 residues. CDR3 nucleotides: TGCGCCAGCAGCCAGCTGGGTTGGAGGGGCGGTGAAAAACTGTTTTTT. As protein: CASSQLGWRGGEKLFF.

This clonotype was picked up many times. This rearrangement joins TRBV5-4 to TRBJ2-3; D uncertain. Per germline, CDR1 SGHNT and CDR2 YYREEE (reference sequence). Trimming pared 1 base from V and 2 bases from J, leaving 8 bases between. The CDR3 has 14 residues. This chain's CDR3 is CASSLFTNTDTQYF. In DNA form, the CDR3 reads TGTGCCAGCAGCTTGTTCACAAACACAGATACGCAGTATTTT. Full variable domain (outside the CDR3, taken from reference TRBV5-4 and TRBJ2-3): ETGVTQSPTHLIKTRGQQVTLRCSSQSGHNTVSWYQQALGQGPQFIFQYYREEENGRGNFPPRFSGLQFPNYSSELNVNALELDDSALYLCASSLFTNTDTQYFGPGTRLTVL.

About this clonotype itself: This may come from a read error, since a much larger clone is one base off. The J gene is TRBJ2-5, the V gene TRBV20-1, with D tentatively TRBD2 (6 bases). The CDR3 runs 12 residues. Per germline, CDR1 DFQATT and CDR2 SNEGSKA (reference sequence). With 5 bases removed from V and 2 bases from J, the gap between germline ends came to 9 bases. The CDR3 DNA follows: TGCAGTGCTGCCCGGGGGCAAGAGACCCAGTACTTC. Its protein is CSAARGQETQYF.

The sample holds a few counts of this clonotype. The rearrangement links TRBV20-1 to TRBJ1-2; D is ambiguous. Germline V gene sequence: CDR1 DFQATT, CDR2 SNEGSKA (reference sequence). This CDR3 is 15 amino acids long. V was shortened by 6 bases and J by 2 bases, with 19 bases between the two germline ends. The CDR3, as DNA: TGCAGTGCACCCCTCTGGAGGGCTCTAAACTATGGCTACACCTTC. As protein: CSAPLWRALNYGYTF.

This clonotype was counted ten times or more. This sequence joins TRBV10-3 and TRBJ1-1; the D is unclear. The CDR3 has 15 residues. Germline V gene lookup returns CDR1 ENHRY and CDR2 SYGVKD. With 6 bases removed from V and 4 bases from J, the gap between germline ends came to 18 bases. CDR3 bases: TGTGCCATCAGAAAGACGGCTTTGGGCGGCACTGAAGCTTTCTTT. This gives the protein CAIRKTALGGTEAFF.

Comments on this clonotype: With a much larger clone just one base away, this may be a read error. The CDR3, as DNA: TGCGCCAGCAGCACGGGACAGGTGGATGAGGATGACTACACCTTC. Its protein is CASSTGQVDEDDYTF. The rearrangement joins TRBV5-1 to TRBJ1-2; TRBD1 matches 8 bases. The CDR3 sequence is 15 residues long. V shed 4 bases and J 10 bases; nucleotides not matched to a gene: 15. Per the germline V gene, CDR1 is SGHRS and CDR2 is YFSETQ.

This clonotype was picked up many times. This rearrangement joins TRBV7-9 to TRBJ2-2, with D unclear. The ends were cut back, 7 bases at V and 0 bases at J, with 9 bases in the middle. The CDR3 consists of 14 residues. CDR1 is SEHNR, CDR2 FQNEAQ, per germline (reference sequence). The CDR3 is CASTLWPNTGELFF. CDR3 DNA sequence: TGTGCCAGCACCCTATGGCCGAACACCGGGGAGCTGTTTTTT.

The CDR3 loop is CASSPPRRKGYTF. In DNA form, the CDR3 reads TGTGCCAGCTCACCCCCTCGACGAAAAGGCTACACCTTC. V usage is TRBV18 and J usage is TRBJ1-2; D is undetermined. V was trimmed by 3 bases and J by 8 bases, leaving 13 bases between them. Looked up from germline, CDR1 is KGHSH and CDR2 is LQKENI. The length of the CDR3 is 13 residues.

The chain joins TRBV25-1 to TRBJ1-5, with D hard to call. The germline CDR1 and CDR2 sequences are MGHDK and SYGVNS. V was cut by 2 bases and J by 0 bases, with 17 bases left in between. CDR3 length: 18 residues. CDR3 in DNA: TGTGCCAGCAGTGAAAGCTTAGGGCTTCTGTGTAGCAATCAGCCCCAGCATTTT. Translating gives CASSESLGLLCSNQPQHF.

This clonotype was seen a handful of times. The chain uses TRBV6-1 and TRBJ1-4, with 7 bases lining up with TRBD1. V lost 7 bases to trimming and J lost 4 bases; unmatched junction nucleotides: 9. From germline, CDR1 is MNHNS and CDR2 SASEGT. The CDR3 contains 15 residues. The CDR3 region is CASTLRTGDNEKLFF. DNA for the CDR3: TGTGCCAGCACCCTAAGGACAGGAGATAATGAAAAACTGTTTTTT.

This clonotype was found many times. CDR3 residues: CASSLTGTQDTEAFF. For the CDR3, the DNA is TGTGCCAGCAGCTTGACAGGGACGCAGGACACTGAAGCTTTCTTT. The chain employs TRBV5-4 and TRBJ1-1, with D possibly TRBD1 on 6 matching bases. This CDR3 has 15 amino acids. Trimming removed 1 base at V and 3 bases at J, with 13 bases between. Germline V gene data show CDR1 as SGHNT and CDR2 as YYREEE (reference sequence).

With respect to this clonotype: A much larger clonotype is one base distant, so this may be a read error. The chain employs TRBV5-6 and TRBJ1-2, with D possibly TRBD1 on 6 matching bases. The V gene's germline CDR1 is SGHDT and CDR2 YYEEEE. The CDR3 length is 15 residues. As DNA, the CDR3 is TGTGCCAGCAGCCTCGCCGGACAGATTAACGATGGCTACACCTTC. This codes for CASSLAGQINDGYTF.

This clonotype was detected many times. J is TRBJ1-2 and V is TRBV14; D is ambiguous. V was cut by 0 bases and J by 2 bases, with 16 bases left in between. Germline V gene data show CDR1 as SGHDN and CDR2 as FVKESK. This CDR3 is built from 17 residues. The CDR3 region is CASSQDPWRARNYGYTF. The CDR3 DNA follows: TGTGCCAGCAGCCAAGATCCGTGGAGGGCCCGCAACTATGGCTACACCTTC.

The chain carries TRBV11-1 and TRBJ2-7; tentatively, D is TRBD1 (7 bases). The germline gives CDR1 SGHAT, CDR2 FQDESV (reference sequence). V lost 3 bases and J lost 6, with 24 bases in between. This CDR3 is 17 amino acids long. This chain's CDR3 is CASSFGGGGAARSEQYF. CDR3 nucleotide sequence: TGTGCCAGCAGCTTCGGAGGGGGCGGGGCCGCGCGTAGCGAGCAGTACTTC.